A selection of T cell receptor beta chains follows, all from one sample in a study of a mutant IDH1 vaccine in newly diagnosed glioma. The protocol was immunoSEQ multiplex PCR, while the TCRdb copy is restricted to in-frame clones and leaves out a portion. The repertoire holds 70,000 to 100,000 clones, with almost 85% as singletons. The specimen was PBMCs, collected from a glioma patient treated with radiotherapy, temozolomide or both. These receptors were taken from a man in his forties with glioma. Some clones in this sample may be carry-over from other donors' samples. CDR3s leave out the opening cysteine and the closing phenylalanine or tryptophan. D genes are given only for firm matches.

d_call: .
cdr3_length: 13
j_call: TRBJ2-2
v_call: TRBV5-6
cdr3_aa: ASSLGGTNTGELF

d_call: TRBD2
cdr3_length: 14
j_call: TRBJ2-1
v_call: TRBV30
cdr3_aa: AWRAPGTRGANEQF

d_call: .
cdr3_length: 13
j_call: TRBJ2-5
v_call: TRBV5-1
cdr3_aa: ASSLTSGEGETQY

d_call: .
cdr3_length: 15
j_call: TRBJ1-5
v_call: TRBV4-2
cdr3_aa: ASSQGWGETGNQPQH

d_call: .
cdr3_length: 13
j_call: TRBJ1-2
v_call: TRBV28
cdr3_aa: ASSLFSSAYYGYT

d_call: .
cdr3_length: 12
j_call: TRBJ2-7
v_call: TRBV6-5
cdr3_aa: ASSYSILGVEQY

d_call: TRBD2
cdr3_length: 12
j_call: TRBJ2-7
v_call: TRBV6-5
cdr3_aa: ASSKRGFTYEQY

d_call: .
cdr3_length: 13
j_call: TRBJ1-4
v_call: TRBV5-4
cdr3_aa: ASSLESGVNEKLF

d_call: .
cdr3_length: 12
j_call: TRBJ2-2
v_call: TRBV4-1
cdr3_aa: ASSLNQAAGELF

d_call: .
cdr3_length: 13
j_call: TRBJ2-7
v_call: TRBV25-1
cdr3_aa: ASSEEMVMEAEQY

d_call: TRBD1
cdr3_length: 12
j_call: TRBJ2-7
v_call: TRBV5-1
cdr3_aa: ASSTGQGAYEQY

d_call: .
cdr3_length: 13
j_call: TRBJ1-2
v_call: TRBV7-2
cdr3_aa: ASSLNTWDYYGYT

d_call: TRBD1
cdr3_length: 12
j_call: TRBJ2-7
v_call: TRBV7-9
cdr3_aa: ASSGQQGTGEQY

d_call: TRBD1
cdr3_length: 14
j_call: TRBJ1-2
v_call: TRBV18
cdr3_aa: ASSPLMGQGNEGYT

d_call: .
cdr3_length: 11
j_call: TRBJ2-5
v_call: TRBV7-3
cdr3_aa: ASSSQGQETQY

d_call: .
cdr3_length: 13
j_call: TRBJ1-4
v_call: TRBV6-5
cdr3_aa: ASSYSSGVGEKLF

d_call: .
cdr3_length: 9
j_call: TRBJ2-5
v_call: TRBV27
cdr3_aa: ASKSWETQY

d_call: .
cdr3_length: 11
j_call: TRBJ1-2
v_call: TRBV6-5
cdr3_aa: ASSLGPDNGYT

d_call: TRBD2
cdr3_length: 14
j_call: TRBJ2-5
v_call: TRBV5-4
cdr3_aa: ASSLEVSGGLETQY

d_call: TRBD1
cdr3_length: 14
j_call: TRBJ2-2
v_call: TRBV7-8
cdr3_aa: ASSLRDRGNTGELF

d_call: TRBD2
cdr3_length: 12
j_call: TRBJ2-5
v_call: TRBV14
cdr3_aa: ASSQGSGAGTQY

d_call: .
cdr3_length: 14
j_call: TRBJ1-1
v_call: TRBV7-9
cdr3_aa: ASSPLLGGGFPEAF

d_call: .
cdr3_length: 10
j_call: TRBJ1-1
v_call: TRBV2
cdr3_aa: ASTPENTEAF